This T cell receptor (beta chain) was identified in a study of post-analysis software for immune sequencing data. Included in the TCR beta cDNA libraries were unique molecular identifiers. A single record per CDR3 protein comes from TCRdb applying MiXCR to the PCR reads. This table has roughly 620,000 distinct CDR3 sequences, roughly 47% appearing once. Source material: blood. The origin of this receptor is a girl between 5 and 17 years old with multiple sclerosis.

The CDR3 nucleotides are TGTGCCAGCAGCCACACTAGCGGGATCTACAATGAGCAGTTCTTC. This sequence encodes CASSHTSGIYNEQFF. The chain joins TRBV3-1 to TRBJ2-1; 10 bases match TRBD2. Germline V gene lookup returns CDR1 LGHDT and CDR2 YNNKEL (reference sequence). The ends lost 3 bases at V and 3 bases at J; junction bases unmatched: 2. CDR3 size: 15 residues.